The 32 T cell receptor beta chains presented below share a single source sample, sequenced in a study of T cells in Graves' hyperthyroidism and ophthalmopathy. The CDR3 regions of TCR beta were amplified from RNA transcripts. HTBI primers were used for first-round RT-PCR of the TCR CDR3. TCRdb reanalysed the multiplex PCR reads using MiXCR and keeps one entry per CDR3 protein. The table shows roughly 420,000 distinct CDR3 sequences, with about a sixth occurring only once. The sequencing sample was made of blood. Receptors were obtained from a woman younger than 35 with Graves' hyperthyroidism.

This clonotype has just a few counts. The V call is TRBV13, the J call TRBJ1-4, with D possibly matching TRBD1 (6 bases). CDR1 is PRHDT and CDR2 is FYEKMQ in the germline V gene (reference sequence). The CDR3 has 14 amino acids. The V end was cut by 3 bases, the J end by 8 bases, with 13 bases between. CDR3 in amino acids: CASSLNREGEKLFF. CDR3 coding DNA: TGTGCCAGCAGCTTGAACAGGGAGGGCGAAAAACTGTTTTTT.

This clonotype was counted ten times or more. The chain carries TRBV5-5 and TRBJ2-5; 9 bases map to TRBD2. J lost 2 bases, V lost 7 bases, and 9 bases had no gene match. This CDR3 spans 15 amino acids. CDR1 is SGHKS, CDR2 YYEKEE, per germline (reference sequence). CDR3 loop: CASRRAGGVQETQYF. In DNA, the CDR3 is TGTGCCAGCCGGCGGGCGGGGGGGGTACAAGAGACCCAGTACTTC.

This clonotype has at least ten counts. The gene calls are TRBV7-8 and TRBJ1-1; D gene ambiguous. V lost 5 bases and J lost 5, with 9 bases in between. CDR3 length equals 12 residues. Germline V gene sequence: CDR1 SGHVS, CDR2 FQNEAQ. The CDR3 sequence is CASSPLKTEAFF. The DNA of the CDR3 is TGTGCCAGCAGCCCCCTCAAGACTGAAGCTTTCTTT. Based on the CDR3 plus reference TRBV7-8 and TRBJ1-1, the full variable domain is GAGVSQSPRYKVAKRGQDVALRCDPISGHVSLFWYQQALGQGPEFLTYFQNEAQLDKSGLPSDRFFAERPEGSVSTLKIQRTQQEDSAVYLCASSPLKTEAFFGQGTRLTVV.

This clonotype was picked up many times. In nucleotides, the CDR3 is TGTGCCAGCAGCCACTCCTCTATCCGAGAGACCCAGTACTTC. Translating gives CASSHSSIRETQYF. The rearrangement links TRBV11-1 to TRBJ2-5; D gene ambiguous. Per the germline V gene, CDR1 is SGHAT and CDR2 is FQDESV (reference sequence). V shed 5 bases and J shed 4 bases, with 14 bases lying between them. The CDR3 extends over 14 amino acids. The whole variable domain, remainder taken from reference TRBV11-1 and TRBJ2-5, is EAEVAQSPRYKITEKSQAVAFWCDPISGHATLYWYRQILGQGPELLVQFQDESVVDDSQLPKDRFSAERLKGVDSTLKIQPAELGDSAMYLCASSHSSIRETQYFGPGTRLLVL.

This clonotype showed up many times. The chain employs TRBV2 and TRBJ1-4; 8 bases match TRBD1. Germline CDR1 and CDR2: SNHLY and FYNNEI. This CDR3 has 14 residues. The trim removed 6 bases at V and 5 bases at J, leaving 5 bases unmatched. DNA of the CDR3: TGTGCCAGCAGCGCCCGGGACAGGAATGAAAAACTGTTTTTT. Protein sequence: CASSARDRNEKLFF.

There are many counts of this clonotype. J is TRBJ2-2 and V is TRBV5-5, with unresolved D. The CDR3 length is 13 residues. Germline CDR1 and CDR2: SGHKS and YYEKEE (reference sequence). With 0 bases removed from V and 3 bases from J, the gap between germline ends came to 3 bases. CDR3 bases: TGTGCCAGCAGCTTGGCTGACACCGGGGAGCTGTTTTTT. This codes for CASSLADTGELFF.

This clonotype was observed at least ten times. This chain uses TRBV28 with TRBJ1-5, with 9 positions matching TRBD1. Germline trimming cut 6 bases from V and 6 bases from J; bases unmatched to any gene: 6. Germline V gene data show CDR1 as MDHEN and CDR2 as SYDVKM. The CDR3 has 14 residues. CDR3 in amino acids: CASRRTGEIQPQHF. The CDR3 DNA is TGTGCCAGCAGGCGGACAGGGGAGATTCAGCCCCAGCATTTT.

This clonotype has only a few counts. The chain combines TRBV4-1 with TRBJ2-7; D possibly corresponds to TRBD2 (5 bases). CDR3 length equals 13 residues. CDR1 and CDR2 from the germline V gene are MGHRA and YSYEKL. The germline V and J ends were trimmed by 8 bases and 4 bases, with 15 bases remaining between them. CDR3 coding DNA: TGCGCCAGCGCCCTCGGGGTAGGTTACGAGCAGTACTTC. This sequence encodes CASALGVGYEQYF.

This clonotype has a count of ten or more. V usage is TRBV20-1 and J usage is TRBJ1-2, with D tentatively TRBD1 (6 bases). V dropped 6 bases and J dropped 0 bases, with 14 bases sitting between them. The CDR3 extends over 14 amino acids. CDR1 is DFQATT, CDR2 SNEGSKA, per germline (reference sequence). The DNA of the CDR3 is TGCAGTGCCCAGGACAGCACGACTAACTATGGCTACACCTTC. Its translation is CSAQDSTTNYGYTF.

There are many counts of this clonotype. The J gene is TRBJ2-1, the V gene TRBV5-1; 11 nucleotides match TRBD2. The germline CDR1 and CDR2 sequences are SGHRS and YFSETQ. Trimming cost V 2 bases and J 6 bases; bases outside gene matches: 7. This CDR3 spans 16 amino acids. CDR3 protein: CASSFTGTSGLNEQFF. In DNA form, the CDR3 reads TGCGCCAGCAGCTTCACCGGGACTAGCGGTCTCAATGAGCAGTTCTTC. The full variable domain, its missing parts supplied by reference TRBV5-1 and TRBJ2-1, is KAGVTQTPRYLIKTRGQQVTLSCSPISGHRSVSWYQQTPGQGLQFLFEYFSETQRNKGNFPGRFSGRQFSNSRSEMNVSTLELGDSALYLCASSFTGTSGLNEQFFGPGTRLTVL.

This clonotype was found many times. V gene TRBV20-1 combines with J gene TRBJ2-7; D is perhaps TRBD1 (5 bases). CDR1 is DFQATT and CDR2 is SNEGSKA in the germline V gene (reference sequence). V was cut by 6 bases and J by 1 base, with 13 bases left in between. The CDR3 has 13 residues. This chain's CDR3 is CSAQGVRSYEQYF. The CDR3 DNA reads as TGCAGTGCCCAGGGTGTGAGGTCCTACGAGCAGTACTTC.

This clonotype was seen many times. The rearrangement uses TRBV20-1 and TRBJ2-3; D uncertain. Germline values: CDR1 DFQATT, CDR2 SNEGSKA (reference sequence). The V end lost 6 bases, the J end lost 1 base, and 11 bases lay between the germline ends. This CDR3 spans 13 amino acids. The CDR3 bases are TGCAGTGCCCACTGGTTAGGCACAGATACGCAGTATTTT. Protein product: CSAHWLGTDTQYF.

This clonotype has a count of ten or more. J is TRBJ2-7 and V is TRBV18; D might be TRBD1 (6 bases). The germline V gene has CDR1 KGHSH and CDR2 LQKENI. The CDR3 loop spans 13 amino acids. V was pared by 2 bases and J by 5 bases, with 10 bases between. CDR3 sequence: CASSPDRLDEQYF. CDR3 in DNA: TGTGCCAGCTCACCAGACAGGCTTGACGAGCAGTACTTC.

V gene TRBV27 combines with J gene TRBJ2-3; tentative D call: TRBD1 (6 bases). The CDR3 is 13 amino acids. Looked up from germline, CDR1 is MNHEY and CDR2 is SMNVEV (reference sequence). The germline V and J ends were trimmed by 10 bases and 1 base, with 12 bases remaining between them. In DNA form, the CDR3 reads TGTGCCACGATGGCAGGGGGCACAGATACGCAGTATTTT. It codes for CATMAGGTDTQYF.

This clonotype was counted many times. This chain connects TRBV2 to TRBJ2-5; tentatively, D is TRBD1 (6 bases). Germline CDR1 is SNHLY and CDR2 is FYNNEI. V was pared by 6 bases and J by 3 bases, with 11 bases between. The CDR3 contains 13 residues. The CDR3 DNA is TGTGCCAGCAGGAAGACAGGAGAAGAGACCCAGTACTTC. Encoded protein: CASRKTGEETQYF.

There are many counts of this clonotype. This chain links TRBV5-1 with TRBJ2-2; maybe TRBD2 (6 bases). Germline V gene sequence: CDR1 SGHRS, CDR2 YFSETQ. V lost 4 bases, J lost 2 bases, and 9 bases lay in between. This CDR3 region has 14 residues. The CDR3 sequence: CASSRSGNTGELFF. The CDR3 DNA sequence: TGCGCCAGCAGCCGTAGCGGCAACACCGGGGAGCTGTTTTTT.

In its sample, this clonotype was seen many times. The rearrangement joins TRBV6-1 to TRBJ1-2, with TRBD1 matching over 8 bases. Germline CDR1 and CDR2: MNHNS and SASEGT. This CDR3 has 15 amino acids. After removal of 1 base from V and 8 bases from J, the junction contained 9 bases not matched to a gene. The CDR3 sequence: CASSEDHRGSRGYTF. The CDR3 DNA reads as TGTGCCAGCAGTGAAGACCACAGGGGGAGTCGGGGCTACACCTTC.

This clonotype was detected ten times or more. The chain has TRBV3-1 and TRBJ2-1; D remains ambiguous. The CDR3 is 13 residues long. V lost 1 base, J lost 2 bases, and 3 bases lay in between. From germline, CDR1 is LGHDT and CDR2 YNNKEL (reference sequence). Written as DNA, the CDR3 is TGTGCCAGCAGCCAAGTGGCCTACAATGAGCAGTTCTTC. Translated: CASSQVAYNEQFF.

This clonotype was counted a few times. The gene calls are TRBV20-1 and TRBJ1-2; 10 bases line up with TRBD1. The germline gives CDR1 DFQATT, CDR2 SNEGSKA (reference sequence). This CDR3 contains 17 residues. V lost 3 bases, J lost 4 bases, and 14 bases stayed unmatched. CDR3 sequence: CSASSPGQGRNFYGYTF. In DNA form, the CDR3 reads TGCAGTGCTAGTAGTCCGGGACAGGGGAGGAACTTCTATGGCTACACCTTC.

This clonotype was counted ten times or more. The chain couples TRBV6-1 to TRBJ1-2, with TRBD1 as a possible D gene (6 bases). In germline, CDR1 is MNHNS, CDR2 SASEGT. The CDR3 consists of 13 residues. The V gene lost 3 bases and the J gene lost 6 bases, with 11 bases spanning the gap. CDR3 loop: CASSEGRGNGYTF. CDR3 bases: TGTGCCAGCAGTGAGGGCAGGGGAAATGGCTACACCTTC.

This clonotype was recorded at least ten times. The CDR3 loop reads CASSAVNTGELFF. CDR3 nucleotides: TGTGCCAGCAGCGCCGTGAACACCGGGGAGCTGTTTTTT. This chain joins TRBV12-3 or TRBV12-4 and TRBJ2-2; D unresolved. Trimming took off 6 bases at V and 1 base at J, with 6 bases between the two ends. CDR3 length: 13 residues.

This clonotype showed up many times. V is TRBV11-3 and J is TRBJ2-5, with no clear D. CDR3 size: 13 residues. Per the germline V gene, CDR1 is SGHNT and CDR2 is YENEEA. Trimming cost V 6 bases and J 1 base, with 9 bases left between them. This CDR3 reads CASRAPPQETQYF. CDR3 DNA sequence: TGTGCCAGCAGAGCTCCTCCCCAAGAGACCCAGTACTTC.

This clonotype was detected only a few times. The V call is TRBV6-2 or TRBV6-3, the J call TRBJ1-2, with a possible D match to TRBD1 (5 bases). V was clipped by 2 bases and J by 7 bases, with 11 bases between them. The germline gives CDR1 MNHEY, CDR2 SVGEGT. The CDR3 runs to 13 residues. The CDR3: CASSYDGGGGYTF. CDR3 nucleotide sequence: TGTGCCAGCAGTTACGACGGGGGTGGTGGCTACACCTTC.

V usage is TRBV11-2 and J usage is TRBJ1-6; weak D call: TRBD1 (5 bases). CDR3 length: 14 residues. V dropped 6 bases and J dropped 9 bases, with 15 bases sitting between them. The germline V gene encodes CDR1 SGHAT and CDR2 FQNNGV. CDR3 sequence reads: CASRPLRGRSPLHF. For the CDR3, the DNA is TGTGCCAGCAGACCTCTGAGGGGTCGTTCACCCCTCCACTTT.

This clonotype has at least ten counts. The rearrangement joins TRBV24-1 to TRBJ2-3, with TRBD1 identical over 7 bases. The germline V gene has CDR1 KGHDR and CDR2 SFDVKD. This CDR3 has 17 amino acids. The V gene end was trimmed by 3 bases and the J gene end by 6 bases; junction bases not matched to a gene: 14. Here the CDR3 DNA reads TGTGCCACCAGTGATCCCCACCGGACAGGATCCATCGATACGCAGTATTTT. It specifies CATSDPHRTGSIDTQYF.

The table lists this clonotype with many counts. The V gene is TRBV7-3, the J gene TRBJ2-3, with 7 bases that match TRBD1. This CDR3 comprises 14 residues. Looked up from germline, CDR1 is SGHTA and CDR2 is FQGTGA. V was clipped by 5 bases and J by 5 bases; unmatched bases: 7. CDR3 DNA sequence: TGTGCCAGCAGCCGAACAGGGGTCGGAGATACGCAGTATTTT. Encoded protein: CASSRTGVGDTQYF.

This clonotype was counted only a few times. The J gene is TRBJ1-4, the V gene TRBV30, with TRBD1 matching over 7 bases. V gave up 0 bases and J gave up 7 bases; unmatched junction bases: 11. Germline V gene data show CDR1 as GTSNPN and CDR2 as SVGIG (reference sequence). The CDR3 spans 16 residues. The CDR3 nucleotides are TGTGCCTGGAGTGTACCGGAAGGCCGACAGGGTGAAAAACTGTTTTTT. It codes for CAWSVPEGRQGEKLFF.

This clonotype appeared many times. The genes are TRBV7-9 and TRBJ2-1, with no clear D. The V gene lost 4 bases and the J gene lost 3 bases, with 10 bases spanning the gap. The V gene's germline CDR1 is SEHNR and CDR2 FQNEAQ (reference sequence). The CDR3 length is 14 residues. CDR3 in DNA: TGTGCCAGCAGCTCCGGCTTTGTCTACAATGAGCAGTTCTTC. It yields the protein CASSSGFVYNEQFF.

The J gene is TRBJ2-1, the V gene TRBV6-5; possible D gene TRBD1, 6 bases. The V gene's germline CDR1 is MNHEY and CDR2 SVGAGI. The V end lost 2 bases, the J end lost 6 bases, and 8 bases lay between the germline ends. The CDR3 contains 13 residues. CDR3 nucleotides: TGTGCCAGCAGTTACCCGACAGGCAATGAGCAGTTCTTC. Amino acid sequence: CASSYPTGNEQFF.

This clonotype was counted many times. The rearrangement uses TRBV18 and TRBJ2-5; TRBD1 agrees at 7 bases. The CDR3 runs to 14 residues. J gave up 5 bases and V 4 bases, and 7 bases lay outside the gene matches. From germline, CDR1 is KGHSH and CDR2 LQKENI. CDR3 coding DNA: TGTGCCAGCTCACAGGGACAGCGGCGGGAGACCCAGTACTTC. Translation: CASSQGQRRETQYF. Based on the CDR3 plus reference TRBV18 and TRBJ2-5, the full variable domain is NAGVMQNPRHLVRRRGQEARLRCSPMKGHSHVYWYRQLPEEGLKFMVYLQKENIIDESGMPKERFSAEFPKEGPSILRIQQVVRGDSAAYFCASSQGQRRETQYFGPGTRLLVL.

The rearrangement links TRBV9 to TRBJ2-1, with D hard to call. The V gene lost 0 bases and the J gene lost 8 bases, with 9 bases spanning the gap. Per the germline V gene, CDR1 is SGDLS and CDR2 is YYNGEE. The CDR3 is 13 residues long. The CDR3 loop is CASSVATGDEQFF. For the CDR3, the DNA is TGTGCCAGCAGCGTAGCTACTGGGGATGAGCAGTTCTTC.

At least ten counts were recorded for this clonotype. The chain uses TRBV7-9 and TRBJ2-1; a weak D match, TRBD2 (6 bases). The germline CDR1 and CDR2 sequences are SEHNR and FQNEAQ (reference sequence). The CDR3 covers 15 residues. Trimming removed 4 bases from V and 2 bases from J, with 12 bases in between. CDR3 protein: CASSSSGGPYNEQFF. DNA of the CDR3: TGTGCCAGCAGCTCCTCCGGGGGACCCTACAATGAGCAGTTCTTC.